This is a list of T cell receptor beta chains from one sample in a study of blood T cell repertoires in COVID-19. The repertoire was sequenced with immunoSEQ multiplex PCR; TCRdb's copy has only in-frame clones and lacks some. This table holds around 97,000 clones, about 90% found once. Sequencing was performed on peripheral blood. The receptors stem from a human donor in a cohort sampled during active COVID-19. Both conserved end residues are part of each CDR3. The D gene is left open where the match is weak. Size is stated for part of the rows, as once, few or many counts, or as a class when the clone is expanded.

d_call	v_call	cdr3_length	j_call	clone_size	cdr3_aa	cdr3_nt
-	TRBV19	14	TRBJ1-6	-	CASSLREDNSPLHF	TGTGCCAGTAGCCTCAGGGAGGATAATTCACCCCTCCACTTT
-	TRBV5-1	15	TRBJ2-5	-	CASSLGGQPQETQYF	TGCGCCAGCAGCTTGGGGGGGCAGCCCCAAGAGACCCAGTACTTC
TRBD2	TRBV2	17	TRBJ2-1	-	CASSDPGLAGGHNEQFF	TGTGCCAGCAGTGACCCGGGACTAGCGGGGGGCCACAATGAGCAGTTCTTC
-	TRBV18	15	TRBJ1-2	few	CASSPGFGANYGYTF	TGTGCCAGCTCACCAGGCTTCGGAGCTAACTATGGCTACACCTTC
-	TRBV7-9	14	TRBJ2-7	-	CASSSGGATYEQYF	TGTGCCAGCAGCAGTGGAGGGGCTACCTACGAGCAGTACTTC
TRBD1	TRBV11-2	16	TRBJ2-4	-	CASSPTTGLAKNIQYF	TGTGCCAGCAGCCCAACGACAGGGCTAGCCAAAAACATTCAGTACTTC
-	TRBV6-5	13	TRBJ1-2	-	CASTTSEAYGYTF	TGTGCCAGCACCACTAGTGAGGCCTATGGCTACACCTTC
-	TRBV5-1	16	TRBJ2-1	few	CASSPEGSGPYNEQFF	TGCGCCAGCAGCCCGGAGGGTAGCGGACCCTACAATGAGCAGTTCTTC
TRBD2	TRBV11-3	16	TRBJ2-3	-	CASSLRAGLSPDTQYF	TGTGCCAGCAGCCTAAGAGCGGGGCTATCGCCAGATACGCAGTATTTT
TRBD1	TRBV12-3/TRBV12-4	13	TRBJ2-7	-	CASGQGISYEQYF	TGTGCCAGCGGACAGGGGATCTCCTACGAGCAGTACTTC
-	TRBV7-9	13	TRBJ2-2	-	CASSLQVTGELFF	TGTGCCAGCAGCTTACAGGTCACCGGGGAGCTGTTTTTT
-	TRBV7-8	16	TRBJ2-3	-	CASSIPSATSTDTQYF	TGTGCCAGCAGCATCCCTAGCGCAACTAGCACAGATACGCAGTATTTT
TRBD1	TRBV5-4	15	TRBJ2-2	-	CASSPRTGVGGELFF	TGTGCCAGCAGCCCGCGGACAGGGGTAGGGGGGGAGCTGTTTTTT
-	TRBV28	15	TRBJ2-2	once	CASSLPIFNTGELFF	TGTGCCAGCAGTTTGCCTATATTCAACACCGGGGAGCTGTTTTTT
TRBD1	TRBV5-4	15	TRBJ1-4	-	CASSLRGTGGEKLFF	TGTGCCAGCAGCCTACGAGGGACAGGGGGGGAAAAACTGTTTTTT
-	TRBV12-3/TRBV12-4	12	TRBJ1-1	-	CASSLQRTEAFF	TGTGCCAGCAGTTTACAGCGGACTGAAGCTTTCTTT
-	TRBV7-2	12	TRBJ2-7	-	CASSQDWYEQYF	TGTGCCAGCAGCCAGGACTGGTACGAGCAGTACTTC
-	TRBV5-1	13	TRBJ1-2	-	CASSPPGDYGYTF	TGCGCCAGCAGCCCCCCGGGAGACTATGGCTACACCTTC
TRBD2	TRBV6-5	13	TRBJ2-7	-	CASRTSGDLEQYF	TGTGCCAGCAGAACTAGCGGGGATCTCGAGCAGTACTTC
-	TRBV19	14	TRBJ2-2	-	CASCQRGNTGELFF	TGTGCCAGTTGTCAACGGGGTAACACCGGGGAGCTGTTTTTT
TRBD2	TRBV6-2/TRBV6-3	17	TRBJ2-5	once	CASSPGRLAGELGTQYF	TGTGCCAGCAGTCCGGGCCGACTAGCGGGAGAATTAGGGACCCAGTACTTC
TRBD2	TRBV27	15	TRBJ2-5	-	CASSLIAGPQETQYF	TGTGCCAGCAGTTTAATAGCGGGGCCTCAAGAGACCCAGTACTTC
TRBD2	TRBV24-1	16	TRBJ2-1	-	CATSDSAGEAFNEQFF	TGTGCCACCAGTGATTCAGCGGGGGAAGCCTTTAATGAGCAGTTCTTC
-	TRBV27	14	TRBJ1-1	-	CASSFLGAGTEAFF	TGTGCCAGCAGTTTCTTGGGGGCGGGCACTGAAGCTTTCTTT
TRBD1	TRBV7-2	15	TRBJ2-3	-	CASSSDRGYTDTQYF	TGTGCCAGCAGCTCGGACAGGGGGTACACAGATACGCAGTATTTT
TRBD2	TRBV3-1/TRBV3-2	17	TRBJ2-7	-	CASSPTYGTSGARRQYF	TGTGCCAGCAGCCCAACATATGGGACTAGCGGGGCCAGAAGGCAGTACTTC
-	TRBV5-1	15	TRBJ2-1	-	CASSLGGSSYNEQFF	TGCGCCAGCAGCTTGGGAGGCAGCTCCTACAATGAGCAGTTCTTC
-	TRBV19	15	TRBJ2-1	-	CASKGGGRGDNEQFF	TGTGCCAGTAAAGGGGGTGGCCGGGGGGACAATGAGCAGTTCTTC
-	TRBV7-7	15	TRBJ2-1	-	CASSLATGGYNEQFF	TGTGCCAGCAGCTTAGCGACTGGGGGGTACAATGAGCAGTTCTTC
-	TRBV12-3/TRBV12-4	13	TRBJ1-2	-	CASSFSRTYGYTF	TGTGCCAGCAGTTTCTCCAGAACCTATGGCTACACCTTC
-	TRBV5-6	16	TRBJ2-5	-	CASSRAYDGSEETQYF	TGTGCCAGCAGCCGAGCCTACGACGGGTCCGAAGAGACCCAGTACTTC
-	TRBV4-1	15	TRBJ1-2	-	CASSQDGSSLYGYTF	TGCGCCAGCAGCCAAGATGGGAGCAGCCTCTATGGCTACACCTTC
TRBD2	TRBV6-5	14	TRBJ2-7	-	CASRWGGGAYEQYF	TGTGCCAGCCGCTGGGGCGGGGGGGCCTACGAGCAGTACTTC
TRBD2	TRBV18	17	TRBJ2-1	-	CASSPRTSGSLYNEQFF	TGTGCCAGCTCACCCCGGACTAGCGGATCCCTCTACAATGAGCAGTTCTTC
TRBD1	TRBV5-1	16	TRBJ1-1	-	CASSLRAQGGNTEAFF	TGCGCCAGCAGCCTCCGGGCCCAGGGGGGGAACACTGAAGCTTTCTTT
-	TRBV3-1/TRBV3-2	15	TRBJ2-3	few	CASSQATRRGDTQYF	TGTGCCAGCAGCCAAGCTACTAGGAGGGGAGATACGCAGTATTTT
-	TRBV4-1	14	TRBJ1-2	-	CASSQASGGYGYTF	TGCGCCAGCAGCCAAGCTTCCGGGGGCTATGGCTACACCTTC
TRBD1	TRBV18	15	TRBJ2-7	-	CASSPGTGTSDEQYF	TGTGCCAGCTCACCCGGGACAGGTACATCGGACGAGCAGTACTTC
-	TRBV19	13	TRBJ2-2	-	CASSIPSAGELFF	TGTGCCAGTAGTATCCCTAGCGCCGGGGAGCTGTTTTTT
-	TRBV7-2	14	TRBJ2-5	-	CASSLGLVLETQYF	TGTGCCAGCAGCTTAGGTCTAGTCCTAGAGACCCAGTACTTC
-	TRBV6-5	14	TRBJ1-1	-	CASSYSRGNTEAFF	TGTGCCAGCAGTTACTCCCGGGGAAACACTGAAGCTTTCTTT
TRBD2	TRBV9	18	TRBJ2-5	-	CASSVGPGTSGTQETQYF	TGTGCCAGCAGCGTAGGGCCTGGGACTAGCGGGACCCAAGAGACCCAGTACTTC
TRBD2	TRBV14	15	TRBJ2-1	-	CASSPLAGLNNEQFF	TGTGCCAGCAGCCCCCTAGCGGGACTGAACAATGAGCAGTTCTTC
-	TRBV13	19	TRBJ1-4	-	CASSYPGTRTREENEKLFF	TGTGCCAGCAGCTATCCGGGGACACGTACACGGGAGGAGAATGAAAAACTGTTTTTT
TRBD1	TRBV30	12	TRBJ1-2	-	CAWSAGGYGYTF	TGTGCCTGGAGTGCAGGGGGCTATGGCTACACCTTC
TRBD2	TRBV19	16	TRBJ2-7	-	CASSIGTSGGSYEQYF	TGTGCCAGTAGTATAGGTACTAGCGGGGGATCCTACGAGCAGTACTTC
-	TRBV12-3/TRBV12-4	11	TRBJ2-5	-	CASSFRETQYF	TGTGCCAGCAGTTTCCGGGAGACCCAGTACTTC
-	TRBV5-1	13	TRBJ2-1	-	CASSLAAGREQFF	TGCGCCAGCAGCTTGGCCGCAGGGCGGGAGCAGTTCTTC
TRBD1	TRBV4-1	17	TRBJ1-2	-	CASSQDFSGQGRYGYTF	TGCGCCAGCAGCCAAGATTTTTCGGGACAGGGGAGGTATGGCTACACCTTC